The clone carrying this TCR beta chain turned up a few times. Authors' analysis steps: Researchers report that nucleated cell counts were estimated from reference gene primer amplification. Data came from immunoSEQ multiplex PCR; TCRdb stores just in-frame clones and leaves some out. Clone size and the V and J calls come from that table; the DNA yielded D and trimming. Of approximately 120,000 clones in the sample, about 87% were seen once. These data come from a study of blood T cell repertoires in COVID-19. Study in general: COVID-19 samples collected from the United States, Italy and Spain covered acute and convalescent phases.

The CDR3 consists of 14 residues. Germline CDR1 MNHEY, CDR2 SMNVEV (reference sequence). V was clipped by 5 bases and J by 4 bases, with 12 bases between them. The clonotype comes from a human donor in a cohort sampled during active COVID-19. Specimen: peripheral blood. The chain joins TRBV27 to TRBJ1-5; D gene ambiguous. CDR3 protein: CASSLGVANQPQHF. CDR3 nucleotide sequence: TGTGCCAGCAGTCTCGGGGTGGCGAATCAGCCCCAGCATTTT.